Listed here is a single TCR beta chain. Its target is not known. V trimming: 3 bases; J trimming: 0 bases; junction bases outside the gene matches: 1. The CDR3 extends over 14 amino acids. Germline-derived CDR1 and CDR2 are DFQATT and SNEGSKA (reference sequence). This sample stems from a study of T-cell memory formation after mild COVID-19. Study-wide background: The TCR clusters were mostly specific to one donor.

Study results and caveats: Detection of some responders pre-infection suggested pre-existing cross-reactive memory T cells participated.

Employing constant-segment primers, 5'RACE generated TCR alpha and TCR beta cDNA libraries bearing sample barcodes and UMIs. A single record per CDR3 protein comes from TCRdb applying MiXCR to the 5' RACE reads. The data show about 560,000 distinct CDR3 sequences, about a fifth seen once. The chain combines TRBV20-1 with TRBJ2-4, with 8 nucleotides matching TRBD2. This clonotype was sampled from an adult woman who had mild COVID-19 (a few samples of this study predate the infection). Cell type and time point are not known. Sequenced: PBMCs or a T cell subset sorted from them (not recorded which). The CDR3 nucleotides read TGCAGTGCTAGCGCGGGAGGAGCCAAAAACATTCAGTACTTC. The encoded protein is CSASAGGAKNIQYF.